These T cell receptor beta chains were read from a single sample in a study of blood T cell repertoires in COVID-19. Here immunoSEQ multiplex PCR was the method, and the copy in TCRdb shows in-frame clones only, minus some. The profile shows about 170,000 clones, around 87% of them singletons. Specimen: peripheral blood. The receptors derive from a woman of 80 years or more in a cohort sampled during active or convalescent COVID-19. Both conserved end residues are part of each CDR3. Fields, in order: CDR3 DNA, CDR3 protein, J gene, D gene, V gene, clone size. A D gene is named only where the DNA matches it firmly. Where a row states a size, it is once, few, many or the class of an expanded clone; other rows omit it.

cdr3_nt: TGTGCCAGCACCCCCTCCGGACAGGGCAATCAGCCCCAGCATTTT; cdr3_aa: CASTPSGQGNQPQHF; j_call: TRBJ1-5; d_call: TRBD1; v_call: TRBV6-5; clone_size: few
cdr3_nt: TGTGCCAGCAGTTACTCGAGGACTACATACAATGAGCAGTTCTTC; cdr3_aa: CASSYSRTTYNEQFF; j_call: TRBJ2-1; d_call: NA; v_call: TRBV6-5; clone_size: NA
cdr3_nt: TGCGCCAGCAGTGAGTCGCAGTCAGATACGCAGTATTTT; cdr3_aa: CASSESQSDTQYF; j_call: TRBJ2-3; d_call: NA; v_call: TRBV10-1; clone_size: NA
cdr3_nt: TGTGCCAGCAGTTTAGGGCTGCAGGGGAGTAACTATGGCTACACCTTC; cdr3_aa: CASSLGLQGSNYGYTF; j_call: TRBJ1-2; d_call: NA; v_call: TRBV28; clone_size: NA
cdr3_nt: TGTGCCAGCACGGGGGGGAGCTCCTACAATGAGCAGTTCTTC; cdr3_aa: CASTGGSSYNEQFF; j_call: TRBJ2-1; d_call: TRBD2; v_call: TRBV5-8; clone_size: NA
cdr3_nt: TGTGCCAGCAGCCAAAGACAGGACACTGAAGCTTTCTTT; cdr3_aa: CASSQRQDTEAFF; j_call: TRBJ1-1; d_call: NA; v_call: TRBV3-1/TRBV3-2; clone_size: few
cdr3_nt: TGTGCCAGCAGCCCAAACGGGCAGGGTTTGGTCAAGCAGTACTTC; cdr3_aa: CASSPNGQGLVKQYF; j_call: TRBJ2-7; d_call: NA; v_call: TRBV7-2; clone_size: NA
cdr3_nt: TGTGCCAGCAGCTTAGCTGGCCACATCCAATTT; cdr3_aa: CASSLAGHIQF; j_call: TRBJ1-3; d_call: NA; v_call: TRBV11-2; clone_size: NA
cdr3_nt: TGTGCCAGCAGTTACGCGGACAGGGACGTGGCACCCCTCCACTTT; cdr3_aa: CASSYADRDVAPLHF; j_call: TRBJ1-6; d_call: TRBD1; v_call: TRBV6-6; clone_size: NA
cdr3_nt: TGCAGCGTCGGGGACAGGGAGGACGGGGAGCTGTTTTTT; cdr3_aa: CSVGDREDGELFF; j_call: TRBJ2-2; d_call: TRBD1; v_call: TRBV29-1; clone_size: NA
cdr3_nt: TGTGCCTGGAGCAGGGCGGACAATCAGCCCCAGCATTTT; cdr3_aa: CAWSRADNQPQHF; j_call: TRBJ1-5; d_call: NA; v_call: TRBV30; clone_size: NA
cdr3_nt: TGTGCCAGCAGTTACTCCAACCTAGCCTATGGCTACACCTTC; cdr3_aa: CASSYSNLAYGYTF; j_call: TRBJ1-2; d_call: NA; v_call: TRBV6-5; clone_size: NA
cdr3_nt: TGTGCCAGCAGCTTAGCGCGGTCGCCTTATAATTCACCCCTCCACTTT; cdr3_aa: CASSLARSPYNSPLHF; j_call: TRBJ1-6; d_call: NA; v_call: TRBV7-9; clone_size: NA
cdr3_nt: TGTGCCAGCAGTTGGACGGGGGTTTGGAATGAGCAGTTCTTC; cdr3_aa: CASSWTGVWNEQFF; j_call: TRBJ2-1; d_call: NA; v_call: TRBV6-1; clone_size: NA
cdr3_nt: TGTGCCAGCAGCTTTACAGGGTTCGGCGGGGAGCTGTTTTTT; cdr3_aa: CASSFTGFGGELFF; j_call: TRBJ2-2; d_call: NA; v_call: TRBV5-6; clone_size: NA
cdr3_nt: TGTGCTAGTGGTTTGGCTAGCGGGAGGGCCGCCGAGACCCAGTACTTC; cdr3_aa: CASGLASGRAAETQYF; j_call: TRBJ2-5; d_call: TRBD2; v_call: TRBV12-5; clone_size: NA
cdr3_nt: TGTGCCACCAGAGGCGGCCGTACGGCAATGAGTGTGTTCTTC; cdr3_aa: CATRGGRTAMSVFF; j_call: TRBJ2-1; d_call: NA; v_call: TRBV19; clone_size: NA